This T cell receptor (beta chain) is from a study of CD8+ T cells in alopecia areata. The CDR3 spans 14 residues. The germline V gene has CDR1 GTSNPN and CDR2 SVGIG (reference sequence). Trimming removed 4 bases at V and 0 bases at J, with 13 bases between. Extracted RNA was reverse transcribed into cDNA, the sequencing template. TCRdb's table, derived via immunoSEQ multiplex PCR, lists solely in-frame clones and lacks some. The repertoire holds 150,000 to 200,000 clones, with about three fifths as singletons. This clone was counted once. As for treatment: oral pan-JAK inhibitor, 5-10 mg twice daily. The gene calls are TRBV30 and TRBJ2-7; a possible D gene is TRBD1 (6 bases). Material: CD4+ T cells sorted from blood, obtained at week 4, from a patient treated with tofacitinib. The source is a human donor with alopecia areata. CDR3 bases: TGTGCCTGGACGCTAGGGGGAGCCTCCTACGAGCAGTACTTC. Encoded protein: CAWTLGGASYEQYF.